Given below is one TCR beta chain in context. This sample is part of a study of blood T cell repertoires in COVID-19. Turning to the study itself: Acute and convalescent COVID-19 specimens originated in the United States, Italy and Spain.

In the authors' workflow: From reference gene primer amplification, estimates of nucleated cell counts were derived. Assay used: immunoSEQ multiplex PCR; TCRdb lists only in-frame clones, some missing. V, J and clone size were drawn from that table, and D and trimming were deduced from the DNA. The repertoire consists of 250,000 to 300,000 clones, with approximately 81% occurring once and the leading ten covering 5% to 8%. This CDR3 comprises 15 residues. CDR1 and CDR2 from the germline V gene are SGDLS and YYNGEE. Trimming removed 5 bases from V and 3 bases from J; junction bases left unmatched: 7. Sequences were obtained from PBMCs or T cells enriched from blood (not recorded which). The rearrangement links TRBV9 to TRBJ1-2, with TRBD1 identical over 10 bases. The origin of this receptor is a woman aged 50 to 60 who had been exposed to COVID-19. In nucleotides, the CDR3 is TGTGCCAGCAGGGGAAGACAGGGGGCCGACTATGGCTACACCTTC. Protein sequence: CASRGRQGADYGYTF. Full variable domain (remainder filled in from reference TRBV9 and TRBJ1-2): DSGVTQTPKHLITATGQRVTLRCSPRSGDLSVYWYQQSLDQGLQFLIQYYNGEERAKGNILERFSAQQFPDLHSELNLSSLELGDSALYFCASRGRQGADYGYTFGSGTRLTVV.